A selection of T cell receptor beta chains follows, all from one sample in a study of identical twins. TCRdb re-analysed the 5' RACE reads in MiXCR, keeping a single row per CDR3 protein. Of just over 500,000 distinct CDR3 sequences listed, less than 25% were seen once; the top ten hold about 0.99%. This sample also appeared in a second study, on T cells expressing NK-cell markers.

Sequenced material: CD4+ T cells sorted from blood. These receptors originate from a young woman in good health. Both conserved end residues are part of each CDR3. D genes are given only for firm matches. Not all rows give a size; the values are once, few, many and, for expanded clones, a class.

size: few
D: -
V: TRBV4-1
J: TRBJ2-1
length: 16
CDR3: CASSQLGSWSGDEQFF
DNA: TGCGCCAGCAGCCAACTGGGGAGTTGGAGTGGTGATGAGCAGTTCTTC

size: -
D: -
V: TRBV10-3
J: TRBJ1-6
length: 13
CDR3: CAIRKQGDSPLHF
DNA: TGTGCCATCAGAAAGCAGGGAGATTCACCCCTCCACTTT

size: many
D: TRBD2
V: TRBV20-1
J: TRBJ2-7
length: 17
CDR3: CSARDSGAAGVLYEQYF
DNA: TGCAGTGCTAGAGATTCTGGGGCAGCGGGAGTCTTGTACGAGCAGTACTTC

size: -
D: -
V: TRBV12-3/TRBV12-4
J: TRBJ2-5
length: 14
CDR3: CASSPPDLPETQYF
DNA: TGTGCCAGCAGTCCGCCGGACCTCCCGGAGACCCAGTACTTC

size: -
D: -
V: TRBV20-1
J: TRBJ2-2
length: 13
CDR3: CSASGTATGELFF
DNA: TGCAGTGCTAGCGGGACGGCCACCGGGGAGCTGTTTTTT

size: few
D: -
V: TRBV12-3/TRBV12-4
J: TRBJ1-5
length: 13
CDR3: CASSLQGVQPQHF
DNA: TGTGCCAGCAGTCTCCAGGGAGTTCAGCCCCAGCATTTT

size: -
D: TRBD1
V: TRBV7-9
J: TRBJ2-2
length: 14
CDR3: CASSRTGEAGELFF
DNA: TGTGCCAGCAGTAGGACAGGGGAAGCCGGGGAGCTGTTTTTT

size: many
D: -
V: TRBV7-2
J: TRBJ1-5
length: 13
CDR3: CASSWDGNQPQHF
DNA: TGTGCCAGCAGCTGGGACGGCAATCAGCCCCAGCATTTT

size: few
D: -
V: TRBV5-1
J: TRBJ1-1
length: 14
CDR3: CASSLMSRNTEAFF
DNA: TGCGCCAGCAGCTTGATGAGCAGAAACACTGAAGCTTTCTTT

size: -
D: TRBD1
V: TRBV6-5
J: TRBJ2-7
length: 15
CDR3: CASSYSRGQGYEQYF
DNA: TGTGCCAGCAGTTACTCCCGAGGACAGGGCTACGAGCAGTACTTC

size: few
D: -
V: TRBV10-3
J: TRBJ1-1
length: 13
CDR3: CAISESKVFEAFF
DNA: TGTGCCATCAGTGAGTCCAAGGTCTTTGAAGCTTTCTTT

size: -
D: -
V: TRBV5-5
J: TRBJ2-1
length: 17
CDR3: CASSLSSGLAMADEQFF
DNA: TGTGCCAGCAGCCTAAGCTCCGGACTCGCCATGGCGGATGAGCAGTTCTTC

size: many
D: TRBD1
V: TRBV29-1
J: TRBJ1-5
length: 14
CDR3: CSVAYGTANQPQHF
DNA: TGCAGCGTGGCGTACGGGACAGCTAATCAGCCCCAGCATTTT

size: few
D: -
V: TRBV9
J: TRBJ2-1
length: 14
CDR3: CASSVVGNGGEQFF
DNA: TGTGCCAGCAGCGTAGTGGGGAACGGGGGTGAGCAGTTCTTC

size: many
D: -
V: TRBV20-1
J: TRBJ2-5
length: 13
CDR3: CSANPSQGETQYF
DNA: TGCAGTGCTAACCCAAGCCAAGGGGAGACCCAGTACTTC

size: -
D: TRBD1
V: TRBV11-2
J: TRBJ2-7
length: 14
CDR3: CASSSPSDRGEQYF
DNA: TGTGCCAGCAGCTCACCCTCCGACAGGGGCGAGCAGTACTTC

size: few
D: -
V: TRBV29-1
J: TRBJ2-2
length: 14
CDR3: CSVSQTWNTGELFF
DNA: TGCAGCGTTTCTCAAACTTGGAACACCGGGGAGCTGTTTTTT

size: -
D: -
V: TRBV14
J: TRBJ2-1
length: 11
CDR3: CASSRGRIQFF
DNA: TGTGCCAGCAGCCGGGGGCGGATCCAGTTCTTC

size: -
D: -
V: TRBV15
J: TRBJ1-1
length: 15
CDR3: CATSRQGPWNTEAFF
DNA: TGTGCCACCAGCAGACAGGGGCCCTGGAACACTGAAGCTTTCTTT

size: -
D: TRBD1
V: TRBV6-1
J: TRBJ1-1
length: 15
CDR3: CASRADRGRNTEAFF
DNA: TGTGCCAGCAGAGCGGACAGGGGCCGGAACACTGAAGCTTTCTTT

size: -
D: -
V: TRBV5-1
J: TRBJ1-2
length: 14
CDR3: CASNPAAGAYGYTF
DNA: TGCGCCAGCAATCCGGCGGCAGGGGCCTATGGCTACACCTTC

size: few
D: -
V: TRBV6-8
J: TRBJ2-1
length: 14
CDR3: CASTTRAPGNEQFF
DNA: TGTGCCAGCACAACCCGGGCCCCGGGAAATGAGCAGTTCTTC

size: few
D: -
V: TRBV2
J: TRBJ2-7
length: 11
CDR3: CASYRVYEQYF
DNA: TGTGCCAGCTACAGGGTTTACGAGCAGTACTTC

size: -
D: -
V: TRBV5-1
J: TRBJ1-1
length: 15
CDR3: CASSLNGMWNTEAFF
DNA: TGCGCCAGCAGCTTGAACGGCATGTGGAACACTGAAGCTTTCTTT

size: -
D: TRBD1
V: TRBV2
J: TRBJ2-1
length: 13
CDR3: CASSGQGTGEQFF
DNA: TGTGCCAGCAGTGGACAGGGAACGGGTGAGCAGTTCTTC

size: -
D: -
V: TRBV3-1
J: TRBJ2-6
length: 15
CDR3: CACSQWQSGANVLTF
DNA: TGTGCCTGCAGCCAATGGCAGTCTGGGGCCAACGTCCTGACTTTC

size: -
D: TRBD2
V: TRBV7-2
J: TRBJ2-1
length: 15
CDR3: CASSHLAGRYNEQFF
DNA: TGTGCCAGCAGTCATCTAGCGGGAAGATACAATGAGCAGTTCTTC

size: few
D: -
V: TRBV12-3/TRBV12-4
J: TRBJ2-3
length: 14
CDR3: CASQSGALRNTQYF
DNA: TGTGCCAGCCAGTCAGGGGCCCTCAGAAATACGCAGTATTTT

size: many
D: -
V: TRBV6-1
J: TRBJ1-2
length: 13
CDR3: CASTPRENYGYTF
DNA: TGTGCCAGCACCCCCAGGGAGAACTATGGCTACACCTTC

size: -
D: TRBD1
V: TRBV2
J: TRBJ2-4
length: 13
CDR3: CASNIDRGDIQYF
DNA: TGTGCCAGCAACATAGACAGGGGGGACATTCAGTACTTC

size: few
D: -
V: TRBV7-9
J: TRBJ2-7
length: 15
CDR3: CASSITGASSYEQYF
DNA: TGTGCCAGCAGCATAACCGGGGCCAGCTCCTACGAGCAGTACTTC

size: -
D: -
V: TRBV3-1
J: TRBJ2-7
length: 15
CDR3: CASSQRTNRLDEQYF
DNA: TGTGCCAGCAGCCAGAGGACTAATAGGCTGGACGAGCAGTACTTC

size: many
D: TRBD1
V: TRBV5-1
J: TRBJ2-6
length: 20
CDR3: CASSFTGTADSASGANVLTF
DNA: TGCGCCAGCAGCTTCACCGGGACAGCTGACAGTGCTTCTGGGGCCAACGTCCTGACTTTC

size: -
D: -
V: TRBV10-3
J: TRBJ2-3
length: 14
CDR3: CAIRVLGSTDTQYF
DNA: TGTGCCATCAGGGTTTTGGGAAGCACAGATACGCAGTATTTT

size: few
D: TRBD2
V: TRBV7-2
J: TRBJ2-7
length: 15
CDR3: CASSLVWTSGYEQYF
DNA: TGTGCCAGCAGCCTTGTATGGACTAGCGGATACGAGCAGTACTTC

size: few
D: -
V: TRBV15
J: TRBJ1-5
length: 15
CDR3: CATSSERAANQPQHF
DNA: TGTGCCACCAGCAGCGAAAGGGCGGCGAATCAGCCCCAGCATTTT

size: -
D: TRBD1
V: TRBV9
J: TRBJ2-7
length: 15
CDR3: CASSALQGFGGEQYF
DNA: TGTGCCAGCAGCGCCCTACAGGGGTTTGGTGGCGAGCAGTACTTC

size: -
D: -
V: TRBV7-3
J: TRBJ1-2
length: 13
CDR3: CASSLGDYYGYTF
DNA: TGTGCCAGCAGTCTTGGGGACTACTATGGCTACACCTTC

size: -
D: -
V: TRBV12-3/TRBV12-4
J: TRBJ2-7
length: 15
CDR3: CASSFAPGETYEQYF
DNA: TGTGCCAGCAGTTTCGCCCCAGGGGAGACCTACGAGCAGTACTTC

size: many
D: -
V: TRBV12-3/TRBV12-4
J: TRBJ2-1
length: 13
CDR3: CASSPAPYNEQFF
DNA: TGTGCCAGCAGTCCCGCCCCTTACAATGAGCAGTTCTTC

size: few
D: -
V: TRBV10-3
J: TRBJ1-1
length: 13
CDR3: CASAGARNTEAFF
DNA: TGTGCCTCGGCAGGGGCAAGGAACACTGAAGCTTTCTTT

size: -
D: -
V: TRBV6-2/TRBV6-3
J: TRBJ2-1
length: 16
CDR3: CASSYFAGTTTNEQFF
DNA: TGTGCCAGCAGTTATTTTGCCGGAACGACCACCAATGAGCAGTTCTTC

size: few
D: -
V: TRBV20-1
J: TRBJ2-3
length: 14
CDR3: CSAQTRTFTDTQYF
DNA: TGCAGTGCCCAGACGAGGACCTTCACAGATACGCAGTATTTT

size: -
D: TRBD2
V: TRBV5-1
J: TRBJ2-7
length: 16
CDR3: CASSRGLAGDSYEQYF
DNA: TGCGCCAGCAGCCGGGGACTAGCGGGGGATTCCTACGAGCAGTACTTC

size: -
D: -
V: TRBV20-1
J: TRBJ2-7
length: 12
CDR3: CSARTASYEQYF
DNA: TGCAGTGCAAGGACAGCTTCCTACGAGCAGTACTTC

size: few
D: -
V: TRBV5-1
J: TRBJ1-4
length: 13
CDR3: CASSLFIGEKLFF
DNA: TGCGCCAGCAGCTTGTTTATCGGGGAAAAACTGTTTTTT

size: few
D: TRBD2
V: TRBV12-3/TRBV12-4
J: TRBJ2-1
length: 18
CDR3: CASSRGLAGGRSYNEQFF
DNA: TGTGCCAGCAGTCGAGGGTTGGCGGGGGGCCGCTCCTACAATGAGCAGTTCTTC

size: many
D: -
V: TRBV20-1
J: TRBJ2-3
length: 17
CDR3: CSARGAPGETKVDTQYF
DNA: TGCAGTGCCAGAGGTGCACCGGGGGAGACCAAGGTAGATACGCAGTATTTT

size: -
D: TRBD2
V: TRBV11-2
J: TRBJ2-7
length: 15
CDR3: CASSELAGSSYEQYF
DNA: TGTGCCAGCAGCGAACTAGCGGGGAGCTCCTACGAGCAGTACTTC

size: few
D: -
V: TRBV6-1
J: TRBJ2-2
length: 14
CDR3: CASSRMFGTGELFF
DNA: TGTGCCAGCAGTCGAATGTTCGGAACCGGGGAGCTGTTTTTT

size: few
D: -
V: TRBV29-1
J: TRBJ1-2
length: 11
CDR3: CSVAFNYGYTF
DNA: TGCAGCGTTGCGTTTAACTATGGCTACACCTTC

size: many
D: -
V: TRBV20-1
J: TRBJ2-5
length: 13
CDR3: CSAAGETQETQYF
DNA: TGCAGTGCGGCCGGGGAGACCCAAGAGACCCAGTACTTC

size: -
D: TRBD2
V: TRBV5-1
J: TRBJ2-1
length: 17
CDR3: CASSLAPSGISYNEQFF
DNA: TGCGCCAGCAGCTTGGCTCCAAGCGGGATCTCCTACAATGAGCAGTTCTTC